The 20 T cell receptor beta chains below were found in one sample sequenced in a study of blood T cell repertoires in COVID-19. Using immunoSEQ multiplex PCR, the repertoire was profiled, and TCRdb retains in-frame clones only, with some absent. The sample carries 95,000 or so clones, about 89% recorded once. What was sequenced was peripheral blood. Receptors were obtained from a human donor in a cohort sampled during active COVID-19.

The chain employs TRBV4-2 and TRBJ2-7, with 7 bases matching TRBD1. Germline CDR1 reads LGHNA; CDR2 reads YNFKEQ. There are 16 residues in the CDR3. The ends lost 4 bases at V and 4 bases at J; junction bases unmatched: 13. The CDR3 region is CASSLRRDSGAYEQYF. CDR3 DNA: TGTGCCAGCAGCCTGAGACGGGACAGCGGTGCTTACGAGCAGTACTTC.

The V gene is TRBV6-5, the J gene TRBJ2-7; 7 positions match TRBD2. Trimming cost V 0 bases and J 5 bases; bases outside gene matches: 7. CDR1 and CDR2 (germline): MNHEY, SVGAGI. The CDR3 totals 15 residues. The CDR3 DNA follows: TGTGCCAGCAGTTACTCGGGGAGGGCCGGTAACGAGCAGTACTTC. It is translated as CASSYSGRAGNEQYF.

The chain joins TRBV12-3 or TRBV12-4 to TRBJ1-2; 7 positions agree with TRBD1. V shed 5 bases and J 4 bases; nucleotides not matched to a gene: 4. The CDR3 loop spans 13 amino acids. The CDR3 DNA follows: TGTGCCAGCAGTCGCCGGACAGGCTATGGCTACACCTTC. Protein: CASSRRTGYGYTF.

This chain connects TRBV28 to TRBJ1-2; D might be TRBD1 (5 bases). This CDR3 is built from 13 residues. The germline CDR1 and CDR2 sequences are MDHEN and SYDVKM. Deletions cut 6 bases from V and 2 bases from J, with 10 bases between. DNA of the CDR3: TGTGCCAGCAGCCAGGGTTTAAACTATGGCTACACCTTC. Encoded protein: CASSQGLNYGYTF.

The gene calls are TRBV5-1 and TRBJ2-5; 8 bases match TRBD2. This CDR3 comprises 14 residues. With V trimmed by 4 bases and J by 5 bases, 7 bases remained unmatched. Per the germline V gene, CDR1 is SGHRS and CDR2 is YFSETQ. The CDR3, as DNA: TGCGCCAGCAGCCCCGGGGCGGGGGGTGAGACCCAGTACTTC. This encodes CASSPGAGGETQYF.

This chain uses TRBV5-1 with TRBJ2-1, with TRBD2 matching over 7 bases. The CDR3 runs to 14 residues. The germline V gene has CDR1 SGHRS and CDR2 YFSETQ. The J segment lost 5 bases and the V segment lost 4 bases, leaving 6 bases of the junction unmatched. CDR3 DNA: TGCGCCAGCAGCCAACGAGCGGGGCACAATGAGCAGTTCTTC. Translation gives CASSQRAGHNEQFF. Together with reference TRBV5-1 and TRBJ2-1, the CDR3 gives the full variable domain: KAGVTQTPRYLIKTRGQQVTLSCSPISGHRSVSWYQQTPGQGLQFLFEYFSETQRNKGNFPGRFSGRQFSNSRSEMNVSTLELGDSALYLCASSQRAGHNEQFFGPGTRLTVL.

The rearrangement uses TRBV3-1 (or the pseudogene TRBV3-2) and TRBJ1-1; TRBD1 aligns across 10 bases. V dropped 4 bases and J dropped 4; count of bases not matched to a gene: 12. CDR1 and CDR2 from the germline V gene are LGHDT and YNNKEL (reference sequence). The CDR3 extends over 17 amino acids. The DNA of the CDR3 is TGTGCCAGCAGCCTCCGGGACAGGGGCACCCGGGCCACTGAAGCTTTCTTT. This codes for CASSLRDRGTRATEAFF.

J is TRBJ2-3 and V is TRBV6-1; a weak D match, TRBD2 (5 bases). The CDR3 has 13 residues. Trimming took 2 bases from V and 6 from J, leaving 9 bases between them. Germline V lookup: CDR1 MNHNS, CDR2 SASEGT. The CDR3 nucleotides are TGTGCCAGCAGTGAAATCAGAGGGGATACGCAGTATTTT. Its protein is CASSEIRGDTQYF.

The J gene is TRBJ2-4, the V gene TRBV3-1 (or the pseudogene TRBV3-2), with 10 bases matching TRBD1. In germline, CDR1 is LGHDT, CDR2 YNNKEL (reference sequence). This CDR3 comprises 14 residues. The trim removed 5 bases at V and 5 bases at J, leaving 3 bases unmatched. The CDR3 here is CASSYGTGENIQYF. CDR3 DNA: TGTGCCAGCAGCTACGGGACAGGGGAAAACATTCAGTACTTC.

This clone has only a few counts. The chain joins TRBV5-1 to TRBJ1-6; D perhaps matches TRBD1 (6 bases). V shed 2 bases and J shed 8 bases, with 17 bases lying between them. In germline, CDR1 is SGHRS, CDR2 YFSETQ. The CDR3 sequence is 16 residues long. DNA for the CDR3: TGCGCCAGCAGCTTTTCAGGGGCGGCCGGGGATTCACCCCTCCACTTT. Translating gives CASSFSGAAGDSPLHF.

The chain uses TRBV7-2 and TRBJ2-1; maybe TRBD2 (6 bases). The CDR3 is 14 amino acids. The V end was cut by 5 bases, the J end by 12 bases, with 20 bases between. Germline CDR1 is SGHTA and CDR2 is FQGNSA. CDR3 sequence (DNA): TGTGCCAGCAGCCCCCGAGGCGGGGTTTTAGGGCAGTTCTTC. It specifies CASSPRGGVLGQFF.

The chain links TRBV7-6 to TRBJ2-2; 7 nucleotides match TRBD1. With V trimmed by 4 bases and J by 6 bases, 5 bases remained unmatched. Germline loops: CDR1 SGHVS, CDR2 FNYEAQ. This CDR3 is built from 14 residues. The CDR3, as DNA: TGTGCCAGCAGCTCGGGACAGTATGCCGGGGAGCTGTTTTTT. As protein: CASSSGQYAGELFF.

The chain couples TRBV4-3 to TRBJ1-6; TRBD1 matches 9 bases. Trimming took 4 bases from V and 7 from J; bases not matched to a gene: 14. Germline CDR1 LGHNA, CDR2 YSLEER. The CDR3 contains 18 residues. The CDR3: CASSPGTGKVRSNSPLHF. DNA of the CDR3: TGCGCCAGCAGCCCCGGGACAGGGAAGGTTAGATCCAATTCACCCCTCCACTTT.

The chain joins TRBV2 to TRBJ2-2, with a weak D call TRBD1 (6 bases). Trimming pared 8 bases from V and 7 bases from J, leaving 8 bases between. CDR3 length: 11 residues. Germline CDR1 reads SNHLY; CDR2 reads FYNNEI. The CDR3 loop reads CASWGHGELFF. The DNA of the CDR3 is TGTGCCAGCTGGGGGCACGGGGAGCTGTTTTTT.

The chain is built from TRBV7-3 and TRBJ1-5; D is undetermined. Germline CDR1 and CDR2: SGHTA and FQGTGA. The CDR3 extends over 14 amino acids. V lost 5 bases and J lost 9, with 17 bases in between. CDR3 residues: CASSREPARGPQHF. DNA for the CDR3: TGTGCCAGCAGCCGGGAACCTGCTCGAGGGCCCCAGCATTTT.

The genes are TRBV19 and TRBJ1-1; 7 nucleotides agree with TRBD1. CDR3 length: 14 residues. CDR1 is LNHDA and CDR2 is SQIVND in the germline V gene (reference sequence). V was pared by 4 bases and J by 4 bases, with 6 bases of the junction left unmatched. The CDR3 DNA reads TGTGCCAGTAGTACGCAGGGGGGAGGCACTGAAGCTTTCTTT. Residues: CASSTQGGGTEAFF.

The J gene is TRBJ2-7, the V gene TRBV6-1; possible D gene TRBD2, 6 bases. The CDR3 length is 12 residues. From germline, CDR1 is MNHNS and CDR2 SASEGT. Trimming cost V 2 bases and J 7 bases, with 9 bases left between them. The CDR3 DNA is TGTGCCAGCAGTGAATTGGCGGGAGAGCAGTACTTC. Amino acids: CASSELAGEQYF.

This clone has only one observation. The V gene is TRBV10-3, the J gene TRBJ1-4, with a tentative D call TRBD1 (5 bases). This CDR3 region has 14 residues. Germline CDR1 and CDR2: ENHRY and SYGVKD. The ends were cut back, 6 bases at V and 0 bases at J, with 8 bases in the middle. The CDR3 region has the DNA TGTGCCATCAGACAGGCAGCAACTAATGAAAAACTGTTTTTT. Amino acid sequence: CAIRQAATNEKLFF.

CDR3 DNA sequence: TGTGCCAGCTCATTATTCAGGGTGAACACTGAAGCTTTCTTT. As protein: CASSLFRVNTEAFF. The chain employs TRBV18 and TRBJ1-1; a weak D match, TRBD1 (5 bases). The CDR3 has 14 amino acids. V was cut by 5 bases and J by 0 bases, with 10 bases left in between. CDR1 is KGHSH, CDR2 LQKENI, per germline.

The chain couples TRBV11-2 to TRBJ1-2, with unresolved D. Trimming took off 5 bases at V and 4 bases at J, with 11 bases between the two ends. Germline CDR1 SGHAT, CDR2 FQNNGV. This CDR3 is 13 amino acids long. The CDR3 coding sequence is TGTGCCAGCAGCCCCGGGAGACTCTATGGCTACACCTTC. Its protein product is CASSPGRLYGYTF.